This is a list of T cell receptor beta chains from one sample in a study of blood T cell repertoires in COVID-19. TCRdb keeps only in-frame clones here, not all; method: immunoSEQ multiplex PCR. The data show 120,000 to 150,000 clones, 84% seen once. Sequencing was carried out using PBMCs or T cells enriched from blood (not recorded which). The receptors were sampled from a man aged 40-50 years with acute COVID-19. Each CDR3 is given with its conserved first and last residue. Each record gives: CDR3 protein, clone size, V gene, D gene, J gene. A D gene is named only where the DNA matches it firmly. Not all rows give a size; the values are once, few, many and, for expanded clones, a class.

CDR3aa: CASSLVPSEQFF
abundance: -
v_gene: TRBV11-3
d_gene: -
j_gene: TRBJ2-1

CDR3aa: CASSMWDRPSYNEQFF
abundance: -
v_gene: TRBV19
d_gene: TRBD1
j_gene: TRBJ2-1

CDR3aa: CASSLAGADSNEKLFF
abundance: -
v_gene: TRBV7-6
d_gene: -
j_gene: TRBJ1-4

CDR3aa: CASSSGTSRNNEQFF
abundance: -
v_gene: TRBV28
d_gene: TRBD2
j_gene: TRBJ2-1

CDR3aa: CASSYGNYEQYF
abundance: -
v_gene: TRBV28
d_gene: -
j_gene: TRBJ2-7

CDR3aa: CASKRGGSRELFF
abundance: -
v_gene: TRBV11-2
d_gene: TRBD2
j_gene: TRBJ2-2

CDR3aa: CAWMRDTEAFF
abundance: -
v_gene: TRBV30
d_gene: -
j_gene: TRBJ1-1

CDR3aa: CASSYPTGFFNEQFF
abundance: few
v_gene: TRBV11-2
d_gene: -
j_gene: TRBJ2-1

CDR3aa: CATSRERGFSTEAFF
abundance: -
v_gene: TRBV15
d_gene: -
j_gene: TRBJ1-1

CDR3aa: CASSQDWPNSPLHF
abundance: once
v_gene: TRBV3-1/TRBV3-2
d_gene: -
j_gene: TRBJ1-6

CDR3aa: CASGLTPRLAGGNEQFF
abundance: -
v_gene: TRBV12-5
d_gene: TRBD2
j_gene: TRBJ2-1

CDR3aa: CASSQEIGREPGLYGYTF
abundance: few
v_gene: TRBV3-1/TRBV3-2
d_gene: -
j_gene: TRBJ1-2

CDR3aa: CASSFMGQGETQYF
abundance: -
v_gene: TRBV27
d_gene: TRBD1
j_gene: TRBJ2-5

CDR3aa: CASSVPGLVGNEQFF
abundance: -
v_gene: TRBV10-2
d_gene: TRBD2
j_gene: TRBJ2-1

CDR3aa: CASSPSLAGGPSEQFF
abundance: -
v_gene: TRBV18
d_gene: TRBD2
j_gene: TRBJ2-1

CDR3aa: CSDAGGHGYTF
abundance: -
v_gene: TRBV20-1
d_gene: TRBD1
j_gene: TRBJ1-2

CDR3aa: CASSPVVGAGFTDTQYF
abundance: few
v_gene: TRBV7-9
d_gene: -
j_gene: TRBJ2-3

CDR3aa: CASSKGPRSQPQHF
abundance: -
v_gene: TRBV19
d_gene: -
j_gene: TRBJ1-5

CDR3aa: CASPGTSGEQYF
abundance: -
v_gene: TRBV28
d_gene: -
j_gene: TRBJ2-7

CDR3aa: CASRSGGGVLDGYTF
abundance: -
v_gene: TRBV19
d_gene: -
j_gene: TRBJ1-2

CDR3aa: CASSRTGNTEAFF
abundance: -
v_gene: TRBV5-1
d_gene: TRBD1
j_gene: TRBJ1-1

CDR3aa: CASRKDRETYYEQYF
abundance: few
v_gene: TRBV6-6
d_gene: TRBD1
j_gene: TRBJ2-7

CDR3aa: CASSVRGQETQYF
abundance: -
v_gene: TRBV5-4
d_gene: -
j_gene: TRBJ2-5

CDR3aa: CASRKTSGNTGELFF
abundance: -
v_gene: TRBV6-4
d_gene: TRBD2
j_gene: TRBJ2-2

CDR3aa: CASSLEWQFNEKLFF
abundance: -
v_gene: TRBV11-2
d_gene: -
j_gene: TRBJ1-4

CDR3aa: CASSTPGTGMNTEAFF
abundance: -
v_gene: TRBV19
d_gene: TRBD1
j_gene: TRBJ1-1

CDR3aa: CASSSAGGWETQYF
abundance: -
v_gene: TRBV7-2
d_gene: -
j_gene: TRBJ2-5

CDR3aa: CASSQQAGVGDTQYF
abundance: -
v_gene: TRBV4-3
d_gene: TRBD2
j_gene: TRBJ2-3

CDR3aa: CASSWTGALRNTIYF
abundance: -
v_gene: TRBV28
d_gene: TRBD1
j_gene: TRBJ1-3

CDR3aa: CASSTLSGYEQYF
abundance: -
v_gene: TRBV19
d_gene: -
j_gene: TRBJ2-7

CDR3aa: CASSSIGGGGTDTQYF
abundance: -
v_gene: TRBV28
d_gene: TRBD2
j_gene: TRBJ2-3

CDR3aa: CASSHLTGYGYTF
abundance: -
v_gene: TRBV4-3
d_gene: -
j_gene: TRBJ1-2

CDR3aa: CASRPPGQGNSPLHF
abundance: -
v_gene: TRBV6-5
d_gene: TRBD1
j_gene: TRBJ1-6

CDR3aa: CASSIDDATPDNEQFF
abundance: -
v_gene: TRBV19
d_gene: -
j_gene: TRBJ2-1

CDR3aa: CASSHSMGSSTDTQYF
abundance: -
v_gene: TRBV28
d_gene: -
j_gene: TRBJ2-3

CDR3aa: CASSQMGQTQYF
abundance: -
v_gene: TRBV11-2
d_gene: -
j_gene: TRBJ2-5

CDR3aa: CSAPDMTGYTF
abundance: -
v_gene: TRBV20-1
d_gene: -
j_gene: TRBJ1-2

CDR3aa: CASSLFRVGASQPQHF
abundance: -
v_gene: TRBV5-6
d_gene: -
j_gene: TRBJ1-5

CDR3aa: CASSSTGMNTEAFF
abundance: -
v_gene: TRBV7-2
d_gene: TRBD1
j_gene: TRBJ1-1

CDR3aa: CASSPLGDSEAFF
abundance: -
v_gene: TRBV4-3
d_gene: -
j_gene: TRBJ1-1

CDR3aa: CASSLGWDTSYNEQFF
abundance: -
v_gene: TRBV7-7
d_gene: -
j_gene: TRBJ2-1

CDR3aa: CASSFVSMNTEAFF
abundance: -
v_gene: TRBV5-1
d_gene: -
j_gene: TRBJ1-1

CDR3aa: CASSLTGPNTEAFF
abundance: -
v_gene: TRBV5-1
d_gene: -
j_gene: TRBJ1-1

CDR3aa: CASSVGLAEETQYF
abundance: -
v_gene: TRBV2
d_gene: TRBD2
j_gene: TRBJ2-5

CDR3aa: CASSLAGTYSYEQYF
abundance: once
v_gene: TRBV7-2
d_gene: -
j_gene: TRBJ2-7

CDR3aa: CASSQRTVYGYTF
abundance: -
v_gene: TRBV10-1
d_gene: -
j_gene: TRBJ1-2

CDR3aa: CASGRTGSPGELFF
abundance: -
v_gene: TRBV19
d_gene: TRBD1
j_gene: TRBJ2-2

CDR3aa: CASSPGAPEAFF
abundance: -
v_gene: TRBV7-9
d_gene: -
j_gene: TRBJ1-1

CDR3aa: CASSLGQGNEKLFF
abundance: -
v_gene: TRBV5-1
d_gene: TRBD1
j_gene: TRBJ1-4

CDR3aa: CASSQDTGYHNEQFF
abundance: -
v_gene: TRBV3-1/TRBV3-2
d_gene: -
j_gene: TRBJ2-1

CDR3aa: CASSPLRGGIGFQPQHF
abundance: -
v_gene: TRBV18
d_gene: -
j_gene: TRBJ1-5

CDR3aa: CSAQGNTEAFF
abundance: -
v_gene: TRBV20-1
d_gene: -
j_gene: TRBJ1-1